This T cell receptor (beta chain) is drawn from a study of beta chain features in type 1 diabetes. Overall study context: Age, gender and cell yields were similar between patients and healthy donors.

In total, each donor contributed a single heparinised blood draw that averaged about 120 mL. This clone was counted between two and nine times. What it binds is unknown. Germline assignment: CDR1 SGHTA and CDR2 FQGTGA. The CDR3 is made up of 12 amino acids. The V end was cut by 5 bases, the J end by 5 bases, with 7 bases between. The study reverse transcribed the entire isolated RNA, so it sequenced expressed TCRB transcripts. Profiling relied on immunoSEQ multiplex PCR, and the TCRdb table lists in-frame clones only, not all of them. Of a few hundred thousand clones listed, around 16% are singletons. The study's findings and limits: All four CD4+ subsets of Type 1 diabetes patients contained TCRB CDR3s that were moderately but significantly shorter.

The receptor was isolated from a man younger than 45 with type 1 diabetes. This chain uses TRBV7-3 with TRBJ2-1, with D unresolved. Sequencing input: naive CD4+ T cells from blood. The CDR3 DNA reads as TGTGCCAGCAGCGACCTAGACAATGAGCAGTTCTTC. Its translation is CASSDLDNEQFF.